The clone carrying this T cell receptor beta chain has more than one count but fewer than ten. What it recognizes is unknown. Primers: 60 Vbeta forward and 13 Jbeta reverse. Repertoires were generated with immunoSEQ multiplex PCR, while TCRdb's copy carries only in-frame clones and drops some. The table has 120,000 or so clones, about three quarters seen once. Germline V lookup: CDR1 MNHNY, CDR2 SVGAGI (reference sequence). This CDR3 is built from 14 residues. The V end lost 2 bases, the J end lost 8 bases, and 12 bases lay between the germline ends. The sample belongs to a study of cytomegalovirus exposure and HLA in healthy donors. The study, taken as a whole, reports: Associated with cytomegalovirus, according to the listing, were 150 to 200 TCR beta chains.

The specimen was PBMCs. The chain uses TRBV6-6 and TRBJ1-4; weak D call: TRBD1 (5 bases). This TCR derives from a woman aged 40 to 50 in good health and CMV-seropositive. This CDR3 is CASSYRGAGEKLFF. The CDR3 DNA is TGTGCCAGCAGTTACCGAGGGGCGGGGGAAAAACTGTTTTTT.